This TCR beta chain was found in a study of blood T cell repertoires in COVID-19. The protocol was immunoSEQ multiplex PCR, while the TCRdb copy is restricted to in-frame clones and leaves out a portion. The sample contains about 120,000 clones, approximately 80% of which appear only once. The V gene end was trimmed by 6 bases and the J gene end by 7 bases; junction bases not matched to a gene: 15. From germline, CDR1 is MDHEN and CDR2 SYDVKM. The CDR3 covers 17 residues. The sequencing sample was made of peripheral blood. The chain recombines TRBV28 with TRBJ1-5; TRBD1 matches 10 bases. The source of this sequence is a man between 35 and 55 years old with active or convalescent COVID-19. CDR3 protein: CASRTGTGAWTGQPQHF. The CDR3 DNA sequence: TGTGCCAGCAGGACCGGGACAGGGGCGTGGACCGGGCAGCCCCAGCATTTT.